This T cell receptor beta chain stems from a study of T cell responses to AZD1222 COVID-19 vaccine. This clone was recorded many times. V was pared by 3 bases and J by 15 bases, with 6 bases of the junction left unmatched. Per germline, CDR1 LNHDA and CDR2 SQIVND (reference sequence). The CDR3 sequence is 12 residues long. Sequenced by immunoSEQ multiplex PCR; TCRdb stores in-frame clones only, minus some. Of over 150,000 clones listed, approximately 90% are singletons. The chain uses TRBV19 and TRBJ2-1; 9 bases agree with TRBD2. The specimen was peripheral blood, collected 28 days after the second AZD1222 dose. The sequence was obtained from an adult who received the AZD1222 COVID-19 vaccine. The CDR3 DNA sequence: TGTGCCAGTAGTATGGCGGGGGGGCCGCTGTTCTTC. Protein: CASSMAGGPLFF.